The rows below give T cell receptor beta chains drawn from one sample of a study of radiotherapy plus CTLA-4 blockade in lung cancer. Sequencing used immunoSEQ multiplex PCR; TCRdb keeps in-frame clones, though not all of them. The sample records tens of thousands of clones, over 60% being singletons. The sequencing used peripheral blood, collected from a patient treated with radiotherapy plus ipilimumab. These receptors originate from a human donor with non-small cell lung cancer whose response to radiotherapy plus ipilimumab could not be evaluated. CDR3s leave out the opening cysteine and the closing phenylalanine or tryptophan. Fields, in order: V gene, J gene, clone size, CDR3 protein. Only some rows state a clone size, as once, few, many or a class for expanded clones.

TRBV9	TRBJ2-3	few	ASSILGGGSTDTQY
TRBV7-5	TRBJ2-4	few	ARSLARVSRGIQY
TRBV6-5	TRBJ2-7	-	ASSPRTSQSYEQY
TRBV28	TRBJ2-1	-	ASGGTSGSSYNEQF
TRBV2	TRBJ2-5	-	ASSERRAGFGEETQY
TRBV9	TRBJ1-2	-	ASSGGGANYGYT
TRBV6-4	TRBJ2-7	-	ASARGLSYEQY
TRBV11-2	TRBJ1-5	-	ASTVQPQH
TRBV2	TRBJ1-1	few	ASSVGGRGTEAF
TRBV5-1	TRBJ1-6	-	ASSWETSSSNSPLH
TRBV18	TRBJ1-1	medium-sized	ASSPSGTVNTEAF
TRBV27	TRBJ2-7	once	ASRLQTGVTYEQY
TRBV29-1	TRBJ2-1	-	SVEKRGGYSEQF
TRBV7-2	TRBJ2-3	-	ASSLVVSGASRDTQY
TRBV9	TRBJ2-4	-	ASRLSGGEGIQY
TRBV7-9	TRBJ1-2	few	ASSSTASGYGYT
TRBV19	TRBJ2-1	-	ASSPQQGQGGEQF
TRBV29-1	TRBJ2-5	-	SVELAGTRETQY
TRBV18	TRBJ2-2	once	ASSQQGPPNTGELF
TRBV18	TRBJ1-6	-	ASSPPGQESPLH
TRBV19	TRBJ2-7	-	ASSPFGPSYEQY
TRBV5-1	TRBJ2-5	-	ASSLSQGGDQY
TRBV7-9	TRBJ2-5	once	ASSLLASGSPGETQY
TRBV5-1	TRBJ2-1	-	ASSSSGGETEQF
TRBV4-2	TRBJ2-7	few	ASSTGQGRDEQY
TRBV7-9	TRBJ2-1	medium-sized	ASSLLAGELDEQF
TRBV6-5	TRBJ2-3	-	ATSSLPGVADTQY
TRBV5-1	TRBJ1-5	-	ASSLAGGNQPQH
TRBV10-3	TRBJ2-2	-	AISSGVTGELF
TRBV25-1	TRBJ2-7	-	ASSEPFGTGSSYEQY
TRBV7-6	TRBJ2-1	once	ASSIGTVVNEQF
TRBV7-9	TRBJ2-7	few	ASSSGTSRYEQY
TRBV7-8	TRBJ2-7	-	ASSPHHRQNEQY
TRBV19	TRBJ2-7	-	ASRPGHSSYEQY
TRBV7-6	TRBJ2-7	-	ASSLSPSGGAGQY
TRBV6-1	TRBJ2-5	-	ASIRGAFQETQY
TRBV6-1	TRBJ1-5	-	ASSQGGTGSQPQH
TRBV7-2	TRBJ2-7	-	ASTVRRDSGEQY
TRBV19	TRBJ1-5	-	ASSIGGGRQPQH
TRBV27	TRBJ1-5	-	ASSPLDRGDRNQPQH
TRBV6-1	TRBJ2-3	-	ASRLDRATDTQY
TRBV9	TRBJ2-7	-	ASSEGLAGGQEQY
TRBV5-8	TRBJ2-3	once	ASSSRTGSSTDTQY
TRBV7-9	TRBJ2-7	-	ASSPILGTSGGTTYEQY
TRBV5-5	TRBJ2-3	-	ASSLYTDTQY
TRBV28	TRBJ1-2	-	ASSQGDYGYT
TRBV9	TRBJ2-1	once	ASSPSGLSPNNEQF
TRBV7-9	TRBJ1-2	-	ASSTKGGGDYGYT
TRBV19	TRBJ1-2	once	ASRLPGRVNYGYT
TRBV5-1	TRBJ1-5	-	ASSLEADQPQH
TRBV5-8	TRBJ1-3	few	ASSLAEADTIY
TRBV9	TRBJ2-7	-	ASSVSTEQASYEQY
TRBV5-4	TRBJ1-1	few	ASSLGQGATEAF
TRBV6-6	TRBJ2-5	-	ASSFPGQGARETQY
TRBV7-2	TRBJ2-3	-	ASSLASQAGGRTDTQY